A selection of T cell receptor beta chains follows, all from one sample in a study. TCRdb called the 5' RACE reads again in MiXCR, with one record for every CDR3 protein. The table shows about 13,000 distinct CDR3 sequences, with about 22% occurring only once. Sequencing was performed on naive CD4+ T cells sorted from blood. These receptors were taken from a female donor with breast cancer. Each CDR3 is given with its conserved first and last residue. D genes are given only for firm matches. Only part of the rows carry a size: once, few, many, or a class if the clone is expanded.

d_call,j_call,clone_size,v_call,cdr3_nt,cdr3_aa
TRBD1,TRBJ2-7,once,TRBV18,TGTGCCAGCTCCGCCGGGACAGGTACTAGGCAGTACTTC,CASSAGTGTRQYF
NA,TRBJ2-1,NA,TRBV20-1,TGCAGTGCTACCCTGGCGGGATTCGGTGAGCAGTTCTTC,CSATLAGFGEQFF
TRBD2,TRBJ2-1,NA,TRBV7-3,TGTGTCAGCAGCCATCTAGCGGGAGTGGGAAATGAACAGTTCTTC,CVSSHLAGVGNEQFF
NA,TRBJ1-2,many,TRBV6-1,TGTGCCAGCAGTGAAGGCTTGGGGGGCCGCAACCCCTATGGCTACACCTTC,CASSEGLGGRNPYGYTF
NA,TRBJ1-2,NA,TRBV11-2,TGTGCCAGCAGCTCGACCATTGGCTGCACCTTC,CASSSTIGCTF
NA,TRBJ1-6,NA,TRBV6-5,TGTGCCAGTAGCCTTGGACGGTCTAATTCACCCCTCCACTTT,CASSLGRSNSPLHF
NA,TRBJ2-1,NA,TRBV7-6,TGTGCCAGCAGCTTATCGAGCGGCCCTAATGAGCAGTTCTTC,CASSLSSGPNEQFF
TRBD2,TRBJ2-7,many,TRBV20-1,TGCAGTGCCCCCGGGAGGGTAGGCTACGAGCAGTACTTC,CSAPGRVGYEQYF
NA,TRBJ2-7,medium-sized,TRBV20-1,TGCAGTGCTACGGCCTCCTACGAGCAGTACTTC,CSATASYEQYF
NA,TRBJ1-3,many,TRBV2,TGTGCCAGCAGTGAACCCAGGGCTGGAAACACCATATATTTT,CASSEPRAGNTIYF
NA,TRBJ2-7,medium-sized,TRBV11-2,TGTGCCAGCAGCTTTGGACGAGTTTACGAGCAGTACTTC,CASSFGRVYEQYF
NA,TRBJ1-2,many,TRBV6-5,TGTGCCAGCACCAGATCGGCCCACTATGGCTACACCTTC,CASTRSAHYGYTF
NA,TRBJ1-1,few,TRBV20-1,TGCAGTGCTAGGGGGCTCCAAGGCATGAACACTGAAGCCTTCTTT,CSARGLQGMNTEAFF
NA,TRBJ2-5,once,TRBV7-9,TGTGCCGGCAGCTCGACGACAGCCCAGGTGACCCAGTACTTC,CAGSSTTAQVTQYF
TRBD2,TRBJ2-3,medium-sized,TRBV29-1,TGCAGCGTTGAAGAGGAGCGGGAGGGCTCAGATACGCAGTATTTT,CSVEEEREGSDTQYF
NA,TRBJ1-4,few,TRBV5-1,TGCGCCAGCGGGATGACAGGAGGAAGCGAAAAACTGTTTTTT,CASGMTGGSEKLFF
TRBD1,TRBJ1-2,many,TRBV20-1,TGCAGTGCTAGGGGGACAGCCAACTATGGCTACACCTTC,CSARGTANYGYTF
NA,TRBJ2-1,many,TRBV20-1,TGCAGTGCTAAAGGCGAGGGTCGCGATGAGCAGTTCTTC,CSAKGEGRDEQFF
NA,TRBJ1-1,NA,TRBV5-1,TGCGCCAGCAGTCCCTCTGGGGCAGGAGGCACTGGAGCTTTCTTT,CASSPSGAGGTGAFF
NA,TRBJ1-6,few,TRBV20-1,TGCAGTGCTCCCCGGTGGGGCAGTCCTACCTCCTATAATCCACCCCTCCACTTT,CSAPRWGSPTSYNPPLHF
NA,TRBJ2-1,many,TRBV10-3,TGTGCCATCGGATATACAGGGACGGATGAGCAGTTCTTC,CAIGYTGTDEQFF
NA,TRBJ1-5,medium-sized,TRBV20-1,TGCAGTGCTAGAGATCTCCGTGCCGGGAAGGGCAATCAGCCCCAGCATTTT,CSARDLRAGKGNQPQHF
TRBD2,TRBJ2-6,many,TRBV20-1,TGCAGTGCTAGAAAAAGCGGGAGTTTCTCTGGGGCCAACGTCCTGACTTTC,CSARKSGSFSGANVLTF
NA,TRBJ2-5,medium-sized,TRBV12-3/TRBV12-4,TGTGCCAGCAGTTTAGCGCTTACAGGGTCGTACCAAGAGACCCAGTACTTC,CASSLALTGSYQETQYF
NA,TRBJ2-1,few,TRBV28,TGTGCCAGCAGTTCCCGGACATCGGTAAGCTCCTACAGTGAGCAGTTCTTC,CASSSRTSVSSYSEQFF
NA,TRBJ1-5,NA,TRBV12-5,TGTGCTAGTGGACCCGCCCGGGGGGGATATAGCAATCAGCCCCAGCATTTT,CASGPARGGYSNQPQHF
NA,TRBJ1-4,many,TRBV9,TGTGCCAGCAGCGTAGCACCAGGCGGAAATGAAAAACTGTTTTTT,CASSVAPGGNEKLFF
NA,TRBJ2-1,many,TRBV27,TGTGCCAGCAGGCATTTGATAAAAGGCTACAATGAGCAGTTCTTC,CASRHLIKGYNEQFF
NA,TRBJ1-1,many,TRBV19,TGTGCCAGTAGTATCGGTGGGGTTTCCATGAACACTGAAGCTTTCTTT,CASSIGGVSMNTEAFF